These 11 T cell receptor beta chains came from one sample sequenced in a study of blood T cell repertoires in COVID-19. The repertoire was sequenced with immunoSEQ multiplex PCR; TCRdb's copy has only in-frame clones and lacks some. The sample holds under 350,000 clones; approximately 86% are singletons and the top ten take roughly 4.2%. Sequencing was carried out using PBMCs or T cells enriched from blood (not recorded which). The source is a middle-aged woman with acute COVID-19.

The genes are TRBV19 and TRBJ1-2; perhaps TRBD1 as D (5 bases). This CDR3 has 15 amino acids. Germline V gene sequence: CDR1 LNHDA, CDR2 SQIVND (reference sequence). V was pared by 4 bases and J by 2 bases, with 14 bases between. The CDR3 region is CASSTSGGANYGYTF. CDR3 sequence (DNA): TGTGCCAGTAGTACCTCTGGAGGGGCGAACTATGGCTACACCTTC.

This CDR3 reads CASSKPGTGLGGELFF. DNA of the CDR3: TGTGCCAGCAGTAAACCCGGGACAGGGTTGGGCGGGGAGCTGTTTTTT. This chain links TRBV27 with TRBJ2-2; TRBD1 agrees at 9 bases. CDR3 size: 16 residues. V shed 5 bases and J 7 bases; nucleotides not matched to a gene: 11. Germline V gene lookup returns CDR1 MNHEY and CDR2 SMNVEV (reference sequence).

The V and J genes are TRBV13 and TRBJ1-1; no definite D call. The germline V and J ends were trimmed by 2 bases and 1 base, with 11 bases remaining between them. The CDR3 is 15 residues long. Per germline, CDR1 PRHDT and CDR2 FYEKMQ (reference sequence). CDR3: CASSLIMRGNTEAFF. Here the CDR3 DNA reads TGTGCCAGCAGCTTAATTATGAGAGGGAACACTGAAGCTTTCTTT.

This chain links TRBV28 with TRBJ2-7; a possible D gene is TRBD1 (5 bases). CDR3 length: 14 residues. Trimming took off 10 bases at V and 2 bases at J, with 18 bases between the two ends. From germline, CDR1 is MDHEN and CDR2 SYDVKM. CDR3 bases: TGTGCCACACAGGTCCCAAAGTCCCCCTACGAGCAGTACTTC. This sequence encodes CATQVPKSPYEQYF.

The V and J genes are TRBV5-1 and TRBJ1-1; possibly TRBD1 for D (5 bases). The CDR3 runs to 19 residues. The germline CDR1 and CDR2 sequences are SGHRS and YFSETQ. V lost 4 bases and J lost 0, with 25 bases in between. CDR3 sequence: CASSLPGKQVPSMNTEAFF. CDR3 sequence (DNA): TGCGCCAGCAGCCTCCCAGGGAAGCAGGTCCCGTCCATGAACACTGAAGCTTTCTTT.

The J gene is TRBJ2-7, the V gene TRBV18, with a weak D call TRBD2 (5 bases). The CDR3 runs to 17 residues. Germline V gene data show CDR1 as KGHSH and CDR2 as LQKENI. Deletions cut 3 bases from V and 2 bases from J, with 20 bases between. CDR3 in DNA: TGTGCCAGCTCACCGCCACTGGGGAGCCAAGGCCCCTACGAGCAGTACTTC. Translation: CASSPPLGSQGPYEQYF.

The chain joins TRBV11-3 to TRBJ1-2; D not certain. Trimming stripped 1 base from V and 4 bases from J, with 16 bases between. Germline assignment: CDR1 SGHNT and CDR2 YENEEA. The CDR3 runs to 16 residues. CDR3 bases: TGTGCCAGCAGCTTAGTCCGCAGCTTAGCCCTCTATGGCTACACCTTC. Protein sequence: CASSLVRSLALYGYTF.

Regarding this clone: Other nucleotide sequences from this sample produce the same CDR3. The chain has TRBV6-2 or TRBV6-3 and TRBJ1-5, with D perhaps matching TRBD1 (5 bases). Trimming cost V 2 bases and J 6 bases, with 8 bases left between them. The CDR3 extends over 13 amino acids. From germline, CDR1 is MNHEY and CDR2 SVGEGT. CDR3 region: CASSYGGTQPQHF. The CDR3 bases are TGTGCCAGCAGTTACGGGGGGACTCAGCCCCAGCATTTT.

V usage is TRBV2 and J usage is TRBJ2-5, with D possibly being TRBD1 (7 bases). V lost 5 bases to trimming and J lost 4 bases, with 17 bases between them. Germline loops: CDR1 SNHLY, CDR2 FYNNEI. The CDR3 runs 15 residues. CDR3 DNA: TGTGCCAGCAGTCTAACAGGGGTGGGGGGAGAGACCCAGTACTTC. This translates into CASSLTGVGGETQYF.

The chain is built from TRBV28 and TRBJ2-1; 8 positions match TRBD1. The CDR3 is 15 residues long. With 4 bases clipped from V and 7 bases from J, the junction kept 9 bases outside the gene matches. Looked up from germline, CDR1 is MDHEN and CDR2 is SYDVKM. The CDR3 DNA reads as TGTGCCAGCAGTTCCACTCGGACAGGGATTAATGAGCAGTTCTTC. Its translation is CASSSTRTGINEQFF.

The chain links TRBV7-3 to TRBJ1-6; 9 positions match TRBD1. The CDR3 runs 17 residues. V lost 1 base, J lost 5 bases, and 6 bases stayed unmatched. Germline values: CDR1 SGHTA, CDR2 FQGTGA. The CDR3 DNA reads as TGTGCCAGCAGCTTAAGGCCATGGGACAGGGATAATTCACCCCTCCACTTT. The encoded protein is CASSLRPWDRDNSPLHF.